The 29 T cell receptor beta chains below come from one sample, sequenced in a study of T cells in Graves' hyperthyroidism and ophthalmopathy. Researchers took RNA transcripts and amplified the TCR beta CDR3 regions from them. The HTBI primer set served for first-round RT-PCR of the TCR CDR3. TCRdb reprocessed the multiplex PCR reads via MiXCR and lists one record per CDR3 protein. The sample lists about 380,000 distinct CDR3 sequences, about 14% seen once, with roughly 20% in the top ten. Sequenced: blood. The receptors here all came from a man aged 25 to 45 with Graves' hyperthyroidism that later progressed to Graves' ophthalmopathy.

This clonotype was found many times. In DNA, the CDR3 is TGTGCCATCAGTGCGGCAGCAACTAATGAAAAACTGTTTTTT. Translation: CAISAAATNEKLFF. This sequence joins TRBV10-3 and TRBJ1-4; D ambiguous. V was cut by 4 bases and J by 0 bases, with 6 bases left in between. CDR3 size: 14 residues. Germline V lookup: CDR1 ENHRY, CDR2 SYGVKD.

This clonotype was recorded many times. The chain carries TRBV28 and TRBJ2-7, with 8 bases lining up with TRBD1. This CDR3 is 12 amino acids long. CDR1 is MDHEN, CDR2 SYDVKM, per germline. V gave up 9 bases and J gave up 7 bases; unmatched junction bases: 8. DNA of the CDR3: TGTGCCAGTAGACAGGGGCAATCTGAGCAGTACTTC. It is translated as CASRQGQSEQYF.

The rearrangement links TRBV5-6 to TRBJ2-3, with 11 nucleotides matching TRBD2. The CDR3 is 16 residues long. J gave up 1 base and V 2 bases, and 3 bases lay outside the gene matches. Germline V gene lookup returns CDR1 SGHDT and CDR2 YYEEEE. The CDR3 loop reads CASSFSGGGGTDTQYF. The CDR3, as DNA: TGTGCCAGCAGCTTTAGCGGGGGGGGGGGCACAGATACGCAGTATTTT.

This clonotype has just a few counts. This rearrangement joins TRBV4-1 to TRBJ2-5; D is perhaps TRBD1 (5 bases). CDR3 length equals 15 residues. V was clipped by 1 base and J by 3 bases, with 12 bases between them. Germline CDR1 and CDR2: MGHRA and YSYEKL. CDR3 loop: CASSQGREGEETQYF. The CDR3 nucleotides read TGCGCCAGCAGCCAAGGCAGGGAAGGTGAAGAGACCCAGTACTTC.

The table lists this clonotype with a few counts. The genes are TRBV4-2 and TRBJ2-1, with 7 bases identical to TRBD1. The CDR3 covers 14 residues. The J segment lost 8 bases and the V segment lost 5 bases, leaving 9 bases of the junction unmatched. The germline V gene encodes CDR1 LGHNA and CDR2 YNFKEQ. This CDR3 reads CASSGGQRVDEQFF. The CDR3 DNA reads as TGTGCCAGCAGCGGGGGACAGAGGGTCGATGAGCAGTTCTTC.

This clonotype was counted at least ten times. The chain links TRBV11-2 to TRBJ2-7; no reliable D call. The V gene's germline CDR1 is SGHAT and CDR2 FQNNGV. The CDR3 contains 14 residues. Trimming took 5 bases from V and 0 from J, leaving 11 bases between them. The CDR3 protein is CASSPLRRSYEQYF. In nucleotides, the CDR3 is TGTGCCAGCAGCCCCCTCCGCCGCTCCTACGAGCAGTACTTC.

Many counts were recorded for this clonotype. V usage is TRBV20-1 and J usage is TRBJ1-2; D ambiguous. Trimming took off 0 bases at V and 4 bases at J, with 12 bases between the two ends. The CDR3 is made up of 14 amino acids. The V gene's germline CDR1 is DFQATT and CDR2 SNEGSKA (reference sequence). CDR3 protein: CSARDRRKGYGYTF. Written as DNA, the CDR3 is TGCAGTGCTAGAGATCGACGTAAGGGCTATGGCTACACCTTC.

This clonotype appeared many times. The genes are TRBV20-1 and TRBJ1-1, with TRBD1 as a possible D gene (5 bases). Per germline, CDR1 DFQATT and CDR2 SNEGSKA (reference sequence). This CDR3 has 12 residues. Trimming took 2 bases from V and 6 from J, leaving 10 bases between them. The CDR3 here is CSARTLGPEAFF. Here the CDR3 DNA reads TGCAGTGCTAGAACCTTGGGGCCTGAAGCTTTCTTT.

V usage is TRBV3-1 and J usage is TRBJ2-2; 8 nucleotides match TRBD2. Unmatched junction bases numbered 3, after V lost 4 bases and J lost 2 bases. This CDR3 is 15 amino acids long. Germline loops: CDR1 LGHDT, CDR2 YNNKEL (reference sequence). This CDR3 is CASSRSGDNTGELFF. CDR3 DNA sequence: TGTGCCAGCAGCCGTAGCGGGGACAACACCGGGGAGCTGTTTTTT.

The chain carries TRBV5-1 and TRBJ2-3; unclear D gene. The CDR3 contains 14 residues. Germline loops: CDR1 SGHRS, CDR2 YFSETQ. Trimming removed 4 bases from V and 2 bases from J, with 11 bases in between. The CDR3: CASSTLSSTDTQYF. For the CDR3, the DNA is TGCGCCAGCAGCACATTATCCTCCACAGATACGCAGTATTTT.

This clonotype showed up many times. The chain carries TRBV5-1 and TRBJ2-1; TRBD1 agrees at 7 bases. From germline, CDR1 is SGHRS and CDR2 YFSETQ. The trim removed 6 bases at V and 3 bases at J, leaving 9 bases unmatched. The CDR3 loop spans 15 amino acids. The CDR3 region is CASNQGVLFYNEQFF. The CDR3 bases are TGCGCCAGCAACCAGGGGGTACTATTCTACAATGAGCAGTTCTTC.

The V call is TRBV24-1, the J call TRBJ2-3; TRBD2 matches 7 bases. The CDR3 spans 14 residues. The germline V gene encodes CDR1 KGHDR and CDR2 SFDVKD. Trimming cost V 7 bases and J 0 bases; bases outside gene matches: 3. The DNA for the CDR3 is TGTGCCACCAGGGGGGGGGGTAGCACAGATACGCAGTATTTT. Translating gives CATRGGGSTDTQYF.

In its sample, this clonotype was seen a few times. A much larger clonotype is one base distant, so this may be a read error. The chain uses TRBV11-3 and TRBJ2-7, with 9 bases identical to TRBD1. The germline gives CDR1 SGHNT, CDR2 YENEEA. This CDR3 comprises 17 residues. Unmatched junction bases numbered 8, after V lost 1 base and J lost 1 base. CDR3 sequence (DNA): TGTGCCAGCAGCTTAGCGTATTGGGGACAGGGATCCTACGAGCAGTACTTC. Translated, it gives CASSLAYWGQGSYEQYF.

This chain connects TRBV27 to TRBJ2-7; D perhaps matches TRBD1 (6 bases). Looked up from germline, CDR1 is MNHEY and CDR2 is SMNVEV (reference sequence). The CDR3 has 15 residues. V was shortened by 0 bases and J by 3 bases, with 12 bases between the two germline ends. The DNA for the CDR3 is TGTGCCAGCAGTTTATCGGATAGGGGGAACTACGAGCAGTACTTC. It codes for CASSLSDRGNYEQYF.

The sample holds many counts of this clonotype. The chain is built from TRBV7-9 and TRBJ2-3; D is possibly TRBD2 (5 bases). V lost 3 bases and J 4 bases, leaving 8 bases between the germline ends. The CDR3 spans 13 residues. Germline assignment: CDR1 SEHNR and CDR2 FQNEAQ (reference sequence). CDR3 in amino acids: CASSFVGADTQYF. CDR3 DNA: TGTGCCAGCAGCTTCGTGGGAGCAGATACGCAGTATTTT.

This chain links TRBV20-1 with TRBJ2-1; the match to TRBD2 covers 8 bases. The CDR3 totals 14 residues. After removal of 3 bases from V and 4 bases from J, the junction contained 5 bases not matched to a gene. Germline loops: CDR1 DFQATT, CDR2 SNEGSKA (reference sequence). CDR3 nucleotide sequence: TGCAGTGCTAGGGGCGGGGGGAATTACAATGAGCAGTTCTTC. This gives the protein CSARGGGNYNEQFF.

This clonotype was detected only a few times. This chain uses TRBV5-1 with TRBJ1-1, with 7 positions matching TRBD1. With V trimmed by 1 base and J by 6 bases, 9 bases remained unmatched. Looked up from germline, CDR1 is SGHRS and CDR2 is YFSETQ. The CDR3 runs 15 residues. CDR3 in DNA: TGCGCCAGCAGCTTGCCTACAGGGGATAGGGCTGAAGCTTTCTTT. Protein: CASSLPTGDRAEAFF.

In this sample, this clonotype turned up many times. The V call is TRBV27, the J call TRBJ2-7; 8 bases are a match to TRBD1. The germline CDR1 and CDR2 sequences are MNHEY and SMNVEV (reference sequence). The CDR3 is 13 amino acids. Trimming took 5 bases from V and 5 from J; bases not matched to a gene: 5. For the CDR3, the DNA is TGTGCCAGCAGTGCGGACAGGGCCGACGAGCAGTACTTC. This translates into CASSADRADEQYF.

Only a few counts were recorded for this clonotype. The rearrangement links TRBV7-7 to TRBJ2-3; D possibly uses TRBD1 or TRBD2 (6 bases each). Trimming shortened V by 5 bases and J by 6 bases, and 18 bases separated the two germline ends. Germline V CDR1 and CDR2: SSHAT, FNYEAQ (reference sequence). The length of the CDR3 is 15 residues. In DNA, the CDR3 is TGTGCCAGCAGCCCGACGGGGGCCCGGACGGATACGCAGTATTTT. Its translation is CASSPTGARTDTQYF.

This clonotype occurred many times. The chain recombines TRBV5-1 with TRBJ1-6; D unresolved. Germline V gene sequence: CDR1 SGHRS, CDR2 YFSETQ. The CDR3 runs to 14 residues. V dropped 0 bases and J dropped 7 bases, with 8 bases sitting between them. In DNA form, the CDR3 reads TGCGCCAGCAGCTTGGAACCGGGGAATTCACCCCTCCACTTT. Protein product: CASSLEPGNSPLHF.

This clonotype was found a few times. The chain uses TRBV19 and TRBJ1-4, with D perhaps TRBD1 (6 bases). V was trimmed by 7 bases and J by 0 bases, leaving 12 bases between them. CDR1 is LNHDA and CDR2 is SQIVND in the germline V gene (reference sequence). The CDR3 totals 15 residues. In nucleotides, the CDR3 is TGTGCCAGTACCCCGGACAGTGCAACTAATGAAAAACTGTTTTTT. It is translated as CASTPDSATNEKLFF.

This clonotype was seen only a few times. The CDR3 region has the DNA TGCAGCGTGGACGGACACACTGAAGCTTTCTTT. Translating gives CSVDGHTEAFF. The gene calls are TRBV29-1 and TRBJ1-1; no definite D call. Deletions cut 6 bases from V and 3 bases from J, with 8 bases between. This CDR3 contains 11 residues. The germline V gene encodes CDR1 SQVTM and CDR2 ANQGSEA.

This clonotype was seen a few times. V usage is TRBV10-3 and J usage is TRBJ1-5; D gene ambiguous. The V gene's germline CDR1 is ENHRY and CDR2 SYGVKD. This CDR3 spans 11 amino acids. Trimming removed 3 bases at V and 10 bases at J, with 7 bases between. The chain's CDR3 is CAISDLGPQHF. For the CDR3, the DNA is TGTGCCATCAGTGACCTGGGACCCCAGCATTTT.

As concerns this clonotype: An end of the junction differs from the germline gene, which may be a read error. CDR3 in DNA: TGTGCCAGCAGCCCCGCCTACGGGCAGTACTTC. Its protein is CASSPAYGQYF. The chain links TRBV2 to TRBJ2-7; D gene ambiguous. The CDR3 loop spans 11 amino acids. In germline, CDR1 is SNHLY, CDR2 FYNNEI. Looking up the rest from reference TRBV2 and TRBJ2-7 gives the full variable domain: EPEVTQTPSHQVTQMGQEVILRCVPISNHLYFYWYRQILGQKVEFLVSFYNNEISEKSEIFDDQFSVERPDGSNFTLKIRSTKLEDSAMYFCASSPAYGQYFGPGTRLTVT.

This clonotype has ten or more counts. The V call is TRBV5-6, the J call TRBJ2-5; D tentatively reads TRBD1 or TRBD2 (5 bases each). V was clipped by 4 bases and J by 0 bases, with 16 bases between them. CDR1 SGHDT and CDR2 YYEEEE come from the germline V gene. The CDR3 runs 16 residues. The CDR3 region is CASSGGIWDDQETQYF. CDR3 DNA: TGTGCCAGCAGCGGTGGTATTTGGGACGACCAAGAGACCCAGTACTTC.

The table lists this clonotype with many counts. The chain couples TRBV5-1 to TRBJ1-5, with 8 positions matching TRBD1. This CDR3 has 16 amino acids. CDR1 and CDR2 from the germline V gene are SGHRS and YFSETQ. V trimming: 1 base; J trimming: 2 bases; junction bases outside the gene matches: 5. The CDR3 is CASSLNGQGGNQPQHF. The CDR3 DNA reads TGCGCCAGCAGCTTGAACGGACAGGGCGGCAATCAGCCCCAGCATTTT.

There are many counts of this clonotype. The chain combines TRBV6-1 with TRBJ1-2; D uncertain. Germline lookup yields CDR1 MNHNS and CDR2 SASEGT. V gave up 4 bases and J gave up 8 bases, with 11 bases separating them. The CDR3 runs 12 residues. The CDR3 region has the DNA TGTGCCAGCAGTGTCGTCCTAGACGGCTACACCTTC. Residues: CASSVVLDGYTF.

This clonotype was seen ten or more times. The chain is built from TRBV20-1 and TRBJ1-5; the D is unclear. With 3 bases removed from V and 3 bases from J, the gap between germline ends came to 12 bases. The CDR3 extends over 14 amino acids. Germline V CDR1 and CDR2: DFQATT, SNEGSKA (reference sequence). The CDR3 region is CSASDDAYNQPQHF. DNA for the CDR3: TGCAGTGCTAGTGACGACGCCTACAATCAGCCCCAGCATTTT.

The chain is built from TRBV7-9 and TRBJ2-1; the D call may be TRBD1 or TRBD2 (6 bases each). The CDR3 has 15 amino acids. Germline CDR1 reads SEHNR; CDR2 reads FQNEAQ (reference sequence). Between the trimmed V and J ends, which lost 2 bases and 4 bases, there was a span of 12 bases. The CDR3 loop reads CASSLKGGLYNEQFF. The DNA for the CDR3 is TGTGCCAGCAGCTTAAAGGGGGGCCTATACAATGAGCAGTTCTTC.